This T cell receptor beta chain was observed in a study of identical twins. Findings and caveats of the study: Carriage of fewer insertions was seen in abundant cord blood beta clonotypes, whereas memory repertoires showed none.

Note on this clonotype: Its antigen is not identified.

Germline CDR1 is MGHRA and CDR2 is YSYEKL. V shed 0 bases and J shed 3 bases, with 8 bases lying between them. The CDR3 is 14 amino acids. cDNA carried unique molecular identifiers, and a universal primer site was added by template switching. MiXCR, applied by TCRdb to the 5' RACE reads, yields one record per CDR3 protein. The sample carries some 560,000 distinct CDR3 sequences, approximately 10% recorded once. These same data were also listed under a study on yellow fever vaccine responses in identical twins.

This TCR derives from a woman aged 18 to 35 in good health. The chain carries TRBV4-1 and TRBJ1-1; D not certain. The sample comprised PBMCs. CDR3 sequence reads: CASSQEWGYTEAFF. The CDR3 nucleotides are TGCGCCAGCAGCCAAGAGTGGGGTTACACTGAAGCTTTCTTT.